This T cell receptor (beta chain) was captured by sequencing in a study of PD-1 blockade in classical Hodgkin lymphoma. Study overall: Nivolumab dosing for patients was 3 mg/kg, administered intravenously every 2 weeks.

Relapse was seen in all patients after autologous stem cell transplantation, and brentuximab vedotin exposure was variable. Thawed PBMCs were subjected to magnetic negative selection, which yielded isolated CD8+ T cells. Overall study results and limits: Causes of the repertoire differences remain undefined, possibly disease activity or prior therapy. It was among complete responders that baseline diversity resembled that of newly diagnosed patients. Nivolumab starters within 1 year of ASCT were excluded.

A word on this clone: Its cognate antigen is unknown.

V shed 6 bases and J shed 9 bases, with 21 bases lying between them. The germline V gene has CDR1 MDHEN and CDR2 SYDVKM. The CDR3 has 15 residues. Assay: immunoSEQ multiplex PCR; the TCRdb copy retains only in-frame clones and omits some. The repertoire holds under 6,000 clones, with 82% as singletons. The chain links TRBV28 to TRBJ2-1; D uncertain. The specimen was CD8+ T cells from blood, collected at baseline. The source of this sequence is a human donor with classical Hodgkin lymphoma. The CDR3 sequence is CASSSQDPGLGEQFF. CDR3 coding DNA: TGTGCCAGCAGCTCTCAGGATCCCGGCCTCGGTGAGCAGTTCTTC.